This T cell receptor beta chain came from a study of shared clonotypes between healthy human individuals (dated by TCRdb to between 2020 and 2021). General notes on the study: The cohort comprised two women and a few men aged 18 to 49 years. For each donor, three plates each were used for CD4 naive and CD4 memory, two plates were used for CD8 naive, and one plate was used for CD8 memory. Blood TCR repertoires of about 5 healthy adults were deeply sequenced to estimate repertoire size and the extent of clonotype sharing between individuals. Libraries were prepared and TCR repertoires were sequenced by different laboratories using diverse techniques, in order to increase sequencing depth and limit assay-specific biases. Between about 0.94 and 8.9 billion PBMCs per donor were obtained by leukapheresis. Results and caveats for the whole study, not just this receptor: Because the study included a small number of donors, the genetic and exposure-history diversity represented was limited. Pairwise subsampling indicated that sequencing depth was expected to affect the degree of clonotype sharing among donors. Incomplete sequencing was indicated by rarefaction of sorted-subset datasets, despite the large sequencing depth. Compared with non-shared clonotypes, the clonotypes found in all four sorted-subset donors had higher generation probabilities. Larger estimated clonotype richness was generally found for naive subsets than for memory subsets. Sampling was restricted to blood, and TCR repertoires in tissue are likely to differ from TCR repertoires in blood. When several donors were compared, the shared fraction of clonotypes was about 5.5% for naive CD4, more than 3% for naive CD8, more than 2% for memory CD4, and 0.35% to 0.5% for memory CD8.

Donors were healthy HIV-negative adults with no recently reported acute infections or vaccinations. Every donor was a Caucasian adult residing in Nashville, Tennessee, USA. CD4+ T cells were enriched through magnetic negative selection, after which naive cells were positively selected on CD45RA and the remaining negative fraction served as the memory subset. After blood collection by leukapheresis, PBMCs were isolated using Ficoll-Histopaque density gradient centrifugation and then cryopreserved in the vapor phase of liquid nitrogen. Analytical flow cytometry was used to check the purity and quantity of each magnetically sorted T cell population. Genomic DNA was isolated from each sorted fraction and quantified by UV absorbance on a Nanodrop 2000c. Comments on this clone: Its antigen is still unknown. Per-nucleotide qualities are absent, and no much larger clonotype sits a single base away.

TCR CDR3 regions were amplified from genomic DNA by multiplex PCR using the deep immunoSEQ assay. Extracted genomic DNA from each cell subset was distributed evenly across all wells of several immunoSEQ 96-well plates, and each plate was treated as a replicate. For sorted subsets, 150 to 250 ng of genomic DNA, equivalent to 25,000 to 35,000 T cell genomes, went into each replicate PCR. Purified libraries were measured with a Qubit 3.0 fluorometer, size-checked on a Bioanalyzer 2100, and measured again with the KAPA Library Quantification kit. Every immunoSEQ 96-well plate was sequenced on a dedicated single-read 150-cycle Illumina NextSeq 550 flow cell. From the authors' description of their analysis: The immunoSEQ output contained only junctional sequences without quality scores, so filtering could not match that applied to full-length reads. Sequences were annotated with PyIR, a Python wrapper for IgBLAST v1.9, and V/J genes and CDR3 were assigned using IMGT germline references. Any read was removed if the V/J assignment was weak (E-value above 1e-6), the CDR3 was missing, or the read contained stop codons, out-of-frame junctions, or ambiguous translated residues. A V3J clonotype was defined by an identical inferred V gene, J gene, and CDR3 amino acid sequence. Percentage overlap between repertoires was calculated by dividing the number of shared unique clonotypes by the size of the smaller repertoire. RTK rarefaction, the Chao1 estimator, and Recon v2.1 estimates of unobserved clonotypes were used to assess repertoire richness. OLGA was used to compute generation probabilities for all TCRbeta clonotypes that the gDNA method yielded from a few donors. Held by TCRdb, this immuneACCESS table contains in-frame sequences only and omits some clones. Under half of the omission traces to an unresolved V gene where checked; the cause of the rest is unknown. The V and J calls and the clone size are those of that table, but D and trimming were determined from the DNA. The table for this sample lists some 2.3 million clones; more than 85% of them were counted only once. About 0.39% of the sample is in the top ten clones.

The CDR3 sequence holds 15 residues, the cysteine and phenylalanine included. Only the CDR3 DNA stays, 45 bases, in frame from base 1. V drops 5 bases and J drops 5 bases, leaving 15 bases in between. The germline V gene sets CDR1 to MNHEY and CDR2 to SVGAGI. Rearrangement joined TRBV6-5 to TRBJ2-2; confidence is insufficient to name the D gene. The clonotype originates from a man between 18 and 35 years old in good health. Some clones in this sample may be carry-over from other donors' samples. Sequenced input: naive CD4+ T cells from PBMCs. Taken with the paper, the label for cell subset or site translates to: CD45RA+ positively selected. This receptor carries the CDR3 CASSPLSISTGELFF. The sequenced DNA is TGTGCCAGCAGTCCTCTTTCTATATCTACCGGGGAGCTGTTTTTT.